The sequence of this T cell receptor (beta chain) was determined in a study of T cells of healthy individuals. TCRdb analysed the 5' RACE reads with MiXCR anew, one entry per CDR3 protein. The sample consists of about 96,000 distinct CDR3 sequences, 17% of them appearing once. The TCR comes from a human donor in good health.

The CDR3: CASSFPRVSGAFDEQFF. DNA of the CDR3: TGTGCCAGCAGCTTCCCACGCGTTTCTGGGGCTTTCGATGAGCAGTTCTTC. The genes are TRBV5-5 and TRBJ2-1; tentatively, D is TRBD1 (5 bases). The CDR3 extends over 17 amino acids. Germline V gives CDR1 SGHKS, CDR2 YYEKEE (reference sequence). V gave up 2 bases and J gave up 8 bases, with 23 bases separating them.